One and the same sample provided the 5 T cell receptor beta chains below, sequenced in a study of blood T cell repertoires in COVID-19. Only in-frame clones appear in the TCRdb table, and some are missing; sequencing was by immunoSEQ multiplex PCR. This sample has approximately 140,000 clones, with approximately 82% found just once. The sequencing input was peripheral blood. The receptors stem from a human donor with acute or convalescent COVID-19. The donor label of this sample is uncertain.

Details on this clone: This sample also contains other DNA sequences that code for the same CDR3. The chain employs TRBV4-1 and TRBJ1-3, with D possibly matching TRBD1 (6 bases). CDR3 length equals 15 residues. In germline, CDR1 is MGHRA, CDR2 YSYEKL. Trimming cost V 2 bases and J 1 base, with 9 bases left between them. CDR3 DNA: TGCGCCAGCAGCCAAACAGGGTCTTCTGGAAACACCATATATTTT. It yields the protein CASSQTGSSGNTIYF.

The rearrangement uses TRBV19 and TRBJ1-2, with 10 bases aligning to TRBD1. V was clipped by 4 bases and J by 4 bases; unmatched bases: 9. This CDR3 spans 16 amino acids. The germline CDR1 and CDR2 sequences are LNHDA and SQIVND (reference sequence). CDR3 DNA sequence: TGTGCCAGTAGTACACGACAGGGGGCAAGGAGCTATGGCTACACCTTC. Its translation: CASSTRQGARSYGYTF.

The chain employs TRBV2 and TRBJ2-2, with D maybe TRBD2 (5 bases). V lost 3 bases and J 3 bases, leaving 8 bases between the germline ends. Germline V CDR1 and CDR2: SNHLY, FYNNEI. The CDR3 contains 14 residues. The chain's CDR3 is CASSERVDTGELFF. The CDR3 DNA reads TGTGCCAGCAGTGAGAGGGTAGACACCGGGGAGCTGTTTTTT.

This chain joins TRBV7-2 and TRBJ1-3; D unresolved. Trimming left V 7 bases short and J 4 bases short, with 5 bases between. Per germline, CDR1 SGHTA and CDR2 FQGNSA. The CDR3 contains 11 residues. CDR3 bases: TGTGCCAGCACCCTCGGAAACACCATATATTTT. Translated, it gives CASTLGNTIYF.

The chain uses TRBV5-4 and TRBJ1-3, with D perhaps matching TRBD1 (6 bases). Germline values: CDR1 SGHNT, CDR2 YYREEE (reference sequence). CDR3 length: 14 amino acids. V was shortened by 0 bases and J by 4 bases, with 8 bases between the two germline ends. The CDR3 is CASSLEQGGNTIYF. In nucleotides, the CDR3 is TGTGCCAGCAGCTTGGAGCAGGGGGGAAACACCATATATTTT.